This T cell receptor (beta chain) was sequenced during a study of sequential checkpoint blockade in melanoma. The V segment lost 5 bases and the J segment 1 base; nucleotides outside the gene matches: 14. Germline V gene sequence: CDR1 SEHNR, CDR2 FQNEAQ (reference sequence). The CDR3 runs to 18 residues. Treatment: randomized to nivolumab then ipilimumab (arm A) or the reverse (arm B). Live CD3+CD8+ CD19− CD56− cells were sorted from PBMCs. TCRdb's table, derived via immunoSEQ multiplex PCR, lists solely in-frame clones and lacks some. The sample lists approximately 22,000 clones, 65% to 75% seen once, with under 20% in the top ten.

The chain recombines TRBV7-9 with TRBJ2-3, with TRBD1 matching over 8 bases. The specimen comprised CD8+ T cells sorted from blood (inferred from file names), sampled from a patient given nivolumab and ipilimumab in sequence. The origin of this receptor is a human donor with melanoma. For the CDR3, the DNA is TGTGCCAGCAGCCAGAAATGGACAGGGACGCTCGGCACAGATACGCAGTATTTT. Translation: CASSQKWTGTLGTDTQYF.